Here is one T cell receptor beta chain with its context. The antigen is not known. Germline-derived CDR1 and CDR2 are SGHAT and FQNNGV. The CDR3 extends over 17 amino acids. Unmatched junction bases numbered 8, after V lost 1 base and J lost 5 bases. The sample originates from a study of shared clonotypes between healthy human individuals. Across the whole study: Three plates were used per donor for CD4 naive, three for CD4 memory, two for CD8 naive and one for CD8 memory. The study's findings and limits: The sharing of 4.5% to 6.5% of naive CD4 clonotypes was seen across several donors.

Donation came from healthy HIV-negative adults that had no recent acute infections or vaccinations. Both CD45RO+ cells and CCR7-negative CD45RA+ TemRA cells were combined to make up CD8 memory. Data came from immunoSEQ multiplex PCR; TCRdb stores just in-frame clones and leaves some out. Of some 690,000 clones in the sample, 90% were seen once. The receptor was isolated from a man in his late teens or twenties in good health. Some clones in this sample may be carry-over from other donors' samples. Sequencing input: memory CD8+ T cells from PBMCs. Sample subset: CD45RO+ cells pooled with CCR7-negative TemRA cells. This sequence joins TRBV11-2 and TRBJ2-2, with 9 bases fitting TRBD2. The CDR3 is CASSLGLAGRRTGELFF. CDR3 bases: TGTGCCAGCAGCTTAGGTCTAGCGGGACGTCGGACCGGGGAGCTGTTTTTT.